A single sample gave rise to the 6 T cell receptor beta chains below, sequenced in a study of human T cells and chemical hapten exposure. Sample time point: pre-sensitization, week 0. As to treatment: therapeutic diphenylcyclopropenone sensitization with weekly scalp DPC. TCRdb redid the calling of the RACE reads with MiXCR, one entry per CDR3 protein. The sample has 120,000 or so distinct CDR3 sequences; about 13% are singletons. The input for sequencing was whole blood, taken in connection with sensitization to the hapten diphenylcyclopropenone (DPC). The receptors derive from a woman between 18 and 30 years old with alopecia areata. Some clones in this sample may be carry-over from other donors' samples.

This clonotype was detected a few times. V usage is TRBV6-5 and J usage is TRBJ1-2, with D perhaps TRBD1 (5 bases). Germline-derived CDR1 and CDR2 are MNHEY and SVGAGI. The CDR3 consists of 13 residues. Between the trimmed V and J ends, which lost 6 bases and 4 bases, there was a span of 12 bases. The CDR3 sequence: CASRKGSSYGYTF. The CDR3 nucleotides are TGTGCCAGCAGGAAGGGGAGTTCCTATGGCTACACCTTC.

The chain is built from TRBV4-1 and TRBJ1-2, with D perhaps matching TRBD1 (5 bases). The germline V gene encodes CDR1 MGHRA and CDR2 YSYEKL. The CDR3 loop spans 14 amino acids. Trimming took 4 bases from V and 7 from J, leaving 16 bases between them. DNA of the CDR3: TGCGCCAGCAGCCCGAGTCCCGGGGGTGCTGGCTACACCTTC. It specifies CASSPSPGGAGYTF.

In this sample, this clonotype turned up a few times. The rearrangement links TRBV7-9 to TRBJ2-1, with TRBD1 as a possible D gene (5 bases). Germline-derived CDR1 and CDR2 are SEHNR and FQNEAQ (reference sequence). The CDR3 consists of 15 residues. Trimming shortened V by 2 bases and J by 3 bases, and 11 bases separated the two germline ends. CDR3 coding DNA: TGTGCCAGCAGCTTAACAGGACCTTTCTACAATGAGCAGTTCTTC. This sequence encodes CASSLTGPFYNEQFF.

This clonotype was counted between two and nine times. This rearrangement joins TRBV18 to TRBJ2-7; 10 nucleotides agree with TRBD2. The CDR3 covers 15 residues. V trimming: 6 bases; J trimming: 3 bases; junction bases outside the gene matches: 8. Looked up from germline, CDR1 is KGHSH and CDR2 is LQKENI. The CDR3 here is CASSPRTSGFYEQYF. The CDR3 DNA follows: TGTGCCAGCTCCCCCCGGACTAGCGGTTTCTACGAGCAGTACTTC.

This clonotype has a handful of counts. V and J are TRBV7-9 and TRBJ1-2, with 10 bases identical to TRBD1. The CDR3 has 17 amino acids. From germline, CDR1 is SEHNR and CDR2 FQNEAQ (reference sequence). J was trimmed by 2 bases and V by 5 bases; bases with no gene match: 11. The DNA for the CDR3 is TGTGCCAGCAGCAAGTCCGGGACAGGGGATAACAACTATGGCTACACCTTC. Translating it yields CASSKSGTGDNNYGYTF.

This clonotype has only a few counts. The rearrangement joins TRBV6-1 to TRBJ1-5, with D tentatively TRBD1 (5 bases). Germline CDR1 is MNHNS and CDR2 is SASEGT. The CDR3 extends over 16 amino acids. V was cut by 4 bases and J by 8 bases, with 21 bases left in between. CDR3 DNA: TGTGCCAGCAGTGCCGGTACCGGGACCGTCTTAAAGCCCCAGCATTTT. This gives the protein CASSAGTGTVLKPQHF.